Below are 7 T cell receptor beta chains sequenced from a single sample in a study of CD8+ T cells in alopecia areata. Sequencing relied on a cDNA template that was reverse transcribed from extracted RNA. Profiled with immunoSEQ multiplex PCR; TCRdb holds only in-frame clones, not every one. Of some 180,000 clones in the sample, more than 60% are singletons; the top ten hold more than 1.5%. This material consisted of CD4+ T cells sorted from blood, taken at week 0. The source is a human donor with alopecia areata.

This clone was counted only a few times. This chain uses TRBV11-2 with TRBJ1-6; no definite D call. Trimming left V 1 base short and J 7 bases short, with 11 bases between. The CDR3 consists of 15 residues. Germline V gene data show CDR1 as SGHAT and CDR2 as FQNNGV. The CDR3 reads CASSLVGQTNSPLHF. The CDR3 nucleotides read TGTGCCAGCAGCTTAGTGGGCCAGACGAATTCACCCCTCCACTTT.

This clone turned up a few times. This chain's CDR3 is CASSLKLGGINIQYF. The CDR3 DNA sequence: TGTGCCAGCAGCTTAAAGCTCGGGGGTATAAACATTCAGTACTTC. The J gene is TRBJ2-4, the V gene TRBV7-9; D is perhaps TRBD2 (6 bases). This CDR3 has 15 amino acids. Trimming removed 2 bases from V and 6 bases from J, with 14 bases in between. Germline CDR1 and CDR2: SEHNR and FQNEAQ (reference sequence).

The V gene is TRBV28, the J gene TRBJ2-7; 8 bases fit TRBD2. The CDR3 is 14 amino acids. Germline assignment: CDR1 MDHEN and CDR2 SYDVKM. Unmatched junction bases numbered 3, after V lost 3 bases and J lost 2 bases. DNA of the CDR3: TGTGCCAGCAGTTTGCCGACTAGCGCCTACGAGCAGTACTTC. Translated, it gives CASSLPTSAYEQYF. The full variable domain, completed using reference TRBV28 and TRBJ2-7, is DVKVTQSSRYLVKRTGEKVFLECVQDMDHENMFWYRQDPGLGLRLIYFSYDVKMKEKGDIPEGYSVSREKKERFSLILESASTNQTSMYLCASSLPTSAYEQYFGPGTRLTVT.

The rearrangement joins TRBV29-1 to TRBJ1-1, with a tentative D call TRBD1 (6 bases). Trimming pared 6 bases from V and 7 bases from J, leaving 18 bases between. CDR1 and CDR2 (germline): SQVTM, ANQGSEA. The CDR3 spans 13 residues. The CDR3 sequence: CSVREGEGGEAFF. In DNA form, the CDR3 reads TGCAGCGTCAGGGAGGGAGAGGGGGGTGAAGCTTTCTTT.

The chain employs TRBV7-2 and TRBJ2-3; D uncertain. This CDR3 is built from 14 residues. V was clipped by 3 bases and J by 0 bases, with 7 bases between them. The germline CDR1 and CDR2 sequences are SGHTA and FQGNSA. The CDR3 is CASSLTSSTDTQYF. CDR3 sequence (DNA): TGTGCCAGCAGCTTGACTTCTAGCACAGATACGCAGTATTTT.

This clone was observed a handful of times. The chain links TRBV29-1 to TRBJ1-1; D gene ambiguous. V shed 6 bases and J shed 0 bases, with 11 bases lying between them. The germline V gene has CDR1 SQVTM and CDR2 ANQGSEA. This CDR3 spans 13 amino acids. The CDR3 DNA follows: TGCAGCGTGATAGGACGGGTGAACACTGAAGCTTTCTTT. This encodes CSVIGRVNTEAFF.

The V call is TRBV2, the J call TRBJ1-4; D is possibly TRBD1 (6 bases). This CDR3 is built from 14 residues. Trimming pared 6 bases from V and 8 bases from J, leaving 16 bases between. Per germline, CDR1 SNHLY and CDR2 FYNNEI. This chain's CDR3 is CASRTPGVREKLFF. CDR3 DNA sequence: TGTGCCAGCAGAACCCCAGGGGTTAGGGAAAAACTGTTTTTT.